The source of this T cell receptor beta chain is a study of blood T cell repertoires in COVID-19. Study details: Sources were T cells, B-cell-depleted T cells, or PBMCs; the material itself was cDNA or gDNA.

V trimming: 4 bases; J trimming: 4 bases; junction bases outside the gene matches: 11. The V gene's germline CDR1 is SGDLS and CDR2 YYNGEE. The CDR3 covers 17 residues. The protocol was immunoSEQ multiplex PCR, while the TCRdb copy is restricted to in-frame clones and leaves out a portion. The table records a few hundred thousand clones, around nine tenths of them present only once. Recruited during active infection, patients (from Seattle) were subsequently followed longitudinally. The specimen sequenced was peripheral blood. This clonotype was sampled from a woman younger than 45 with COVID-19, enrolled during active disease. The chain combines TRBV9 with TRBJ2-2, with TRBD2 identical over 9 bases. The CDR3 DNA sequence: TGTGCCAGCAGCCTTTTACCGGGACTAGCTATCACCGGGGAGCTGTTTTTT. Amino acids: CASSLLPGLAITGELFF.